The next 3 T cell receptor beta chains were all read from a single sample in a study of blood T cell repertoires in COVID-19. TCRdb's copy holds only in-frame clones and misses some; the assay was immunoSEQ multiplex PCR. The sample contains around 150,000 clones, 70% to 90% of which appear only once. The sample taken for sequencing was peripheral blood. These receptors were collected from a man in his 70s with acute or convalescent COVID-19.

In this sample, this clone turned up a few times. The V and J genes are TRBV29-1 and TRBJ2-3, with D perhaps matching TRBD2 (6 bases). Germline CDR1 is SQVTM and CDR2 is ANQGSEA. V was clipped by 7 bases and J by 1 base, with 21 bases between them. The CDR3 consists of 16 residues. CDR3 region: CSADLKPSARTDTQYF. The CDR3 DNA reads TGCAGCGCCGACCTAAAACCTAGCGCGCGCACAGATACGCAGTATTTT.

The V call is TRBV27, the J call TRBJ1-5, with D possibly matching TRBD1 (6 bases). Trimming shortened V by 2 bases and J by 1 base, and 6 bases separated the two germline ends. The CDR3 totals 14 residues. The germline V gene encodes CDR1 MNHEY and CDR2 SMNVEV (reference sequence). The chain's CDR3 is CASSLQGSNQPQHF. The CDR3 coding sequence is TGTGCCAGCAGTTTACAGGGGAGCAATCAGCCCCAGCATTTT.

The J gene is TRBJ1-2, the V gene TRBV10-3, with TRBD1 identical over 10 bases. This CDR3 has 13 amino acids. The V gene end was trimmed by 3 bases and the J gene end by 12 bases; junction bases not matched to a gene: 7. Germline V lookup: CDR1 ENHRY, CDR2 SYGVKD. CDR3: CAISDLGQGPDTF. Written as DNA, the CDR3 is TGTGCCATCAGTGACCTGGGACAGGGGCCGGACACCTTC.